One sample yielded the 30 T cell receptor beta chains listed below, sequenced in a study of blood T cell repertoires in COVID-19 (dated by TCRdb to 2018 to 2021). The method was the immunoSEQ multiplex PCR assay. In its TCRdb copy, this immuneACCESS table keeps in-frame sequences only and misses some clones. Where compared with another copy, unresolved V genes explain less than half of these, and the others have no known cause. The sample contains approximately 200,000 clones, 80% to 90% of them found a single time. About 3.3% of the sample lies in the top ten. The sequenced sample consisted of PBMCs or T cells enriched from blood (not recorded which). All receptors derive from a woman between 18 and 29 years old in a cohort exposed to, infected with or recovered from COVID-19 (not recorded which).

The J gene is TRBJ1-5, the V gene TRBV6-1; TRBD1 matches at 8 bases. Trimming removed 1 base from V and 0 bases from J; junction bases left unmatched: 8. The CDR3 totals 18 residues. CDR1 is MNHNS and CDR2 is SASEGT in the germline V gene. The DNA of the CDR3 is TGTGCCAGCAGTGAAGGTACAGGGGGGATCTATAGCAATCAGCCCCAGCATTTT. Its translation: CASSEGTGGIYSNQPQHF.

CDR3 nucleotides: TGCGCCAGCAGCTTGACCCCCACTGACAGGAACACTGAAGCTTTCTTT. Encoded protein: CASSLTPTDRNTEAFF. The chain combines TRBV5-1 with TRBJ1-1; TRBD1 is a possible D gene (5 bases). This CDR3 comprises 16 residues. V was trimmed by 1 base and J by 1 base, leaving 14 bases between them. Looked up from germline, CDR1 is SGHRS and CDR2 is YFSETQ.

CDR3 amino acids: CASSLQGTHFTF. The CDR3, as DNA: TGTGCCAGCAGCTTACAGGGAACCCATTTCACCTTC. The chain is built from TRBV11-2 and TRBJ1-2; D is perhaps TRBD1 (5 bases). Germline-derived CDR1 and CDR2 are SGHAT and FQNNGV. Trimming pared 2 bases from V and 13 bases from J, leaving 14 bases between. The CDR3 extends over 12 amino acids.

V and J are TRBV12-3 or TRBV12-4 and TRBJ2-1; D is possibly TRBD2 (5 bases). The V gene lost 3 bases and the J gene lost 3 bases, with 6 bases spanning the gap. The CDR3 is 13 residues long. CDR3 bases: TGTGCCAGCAGTTTTGGAGGCTACAATGAGCAGTTCTTC. Translating it yields CASSFGGYNEQFF.

The chain has TRBV6-5 and TRBJ2-2, with 8 bases fitting TRBD2. V dropped 4 bases and J dropped 5; count of bases not matched to a gene: 9. The CDR3 totals 16 residues. The germline V gene has CDR1 MNHEY and CDR2 SVGAGI. The CDR3 DNA is TGTGCCAGCAGTTTCCTCTCGGAGCGGGAGACCGGGGAGCTGTTTTTT. Amino acid sequence: CASSFLSERETGELFF.

The chain has TRBV5-4 and TRBJ1-1; D perhaps matches TRBD1 (6 bases). Trimming took 4 bases from V and 4 from J, leaving 11 bases between them. CDR3 length: 13 amino acids. Germline lookup yields CDR1 SGHNT and CDR2 YYREEE (reference sequence). The chain's CDR3 is CASSAKGGTEAFF. The CDR3 DNA reads TGTGCCAGCAGCGCCAAAGGGGGCACTGAAGCTTTCTTT.

The chain combines TRBV13 with TRBJ1-6; the match to TRBD1 covers 9 bases. Germline-derived CDR1 and CDR2 are PRHDT and FYEKMQ (reference sequence). J lost 7 bases, V lost 5 bases, and 3 bases had no gene match. The CDR3 runs to 14 residues. The CDR3 here is CASSNTGGNSPLHF. The CDR3, as DNA: TGTGCCAGCAGCAATACAGGGGGCAATTCACCCCTCCACTTT.

This clone came up once. The rearrangement uses TRBV10-3 and TRBJ2-7, with 9 bases lining up with TRBD1. CDR1 and CDR2 (germline): ENHRY, SYGVKD. J gave up 2 bases and V 9 bases, and 5 bases lay outside the gene matches. This CDR3 region has 13 residues. The CDR3 coding sequence is TGTGCCATAAGGGACAGGGAACCCTACGAGCAGTACTTC. Translating it yields CAIRDREPYEQYF.

The chain carries TRBV11-2 and TRBJ2-1; D possibly corresponds to TRBD2 (5 bases). The CDR3 spans 14 residues. Per the germline V gene, CDR1 is SGHAT and CDR2 is FQNNGV. Between the trimmed V and J ends, which lost 4 bases and 8 bases, there was a span of 15 bases. CDR3 protein: CASSSPLRDDEQFF. CDR3 coding DNA: TGTGCCAGCAGCTCTCCTCTTCGGGATGATGAGCAGTTCTTC.

The sample holds a few counts of this clone. The chain links TRBV4-1 to TRBJ2-1; TRBD1 aligns across 10 bases. Germline loops: CDR1 MGHRA, CDR2 YSYEKL. This CDR3 region has 18 residues. Unmatched junction bases numbered 11, after V lost 0 bases and J lost 6 bases. The chain's CDR3 is CASSQERGWGQGTNEQFF. CDR3 in DNA: TGCGCCAGCAGCCAAGAGAGGGGCTGGGGACAGGGGACCAATGAGCAGTTCTTC.

This chain uses TRBV24-1 with TRBJ1-1, with D tentatively TRBD1 (5 bases). Trimming shortened V by 3 bases and J by 3 bases, and 13 bases separated the two germline ends. Per germline, CDR1 KGHDR and CDR2 SFDVKD. The CDR3 runs 15 residues. In DNA form, the CDR3 reads TGTGCCACCAGTGATAGGAGGGGACCGCACACTGAAGCTTTCTTT. It encodes CATSDRRGPHTEAFF.

The chain joins TRBV6-1 to TRBJ1-1; 10 positions match TRBD1. J lost 3 bases, V lost 3 bases, and 4 bases had no gene match. The CDR3 is 15 residues long. Germline CDR1 MNHNS, CDR2 SASEGT. This chain's CDR3 is CASSDQTGGYTEAFF. Here the CDR3 DNA reads TGTGCCAGCAGTGATCAGACAGGGGGCTACACTGAAGCTTTCTTT.

The chain carries TRBV6-1 and TRBJ1-1; tentatively, D is TRBD1 (6 bases). The V gene's germline CDR1 is MNHNS and CDR2 SASEGT. V gave up 2 bases and J gave up 4 bases, with 17 bases separating them. This CDR3 contains 16 residues. CDR3 loop: CASSERVAGAVTEAFF. The CDR3 DNA reads as TGTGCCAGCAGTGAAAGGGTGGCAGGGGCTGTCACTGAAGCTTTCTTT.

The rearrangement uses TRBV5-1 and TRBJ1-5, with D possibly matching TRBD1 (5 bases). This CDR3 is 15 amino acids long. Trimming cost V 2 bases and J 1 base, with 10 bases left between them. Looked up from germline, CDR1 is SGHRS and CDR2 is YFSETQ. This chain's CDR3 is CASSLGASSNQPQHF. CDR3 in DNA: TGCGCCAGCAGCTTAGGGGCCTCAAGCAATCAGCCCCAGCATTTT. Combining the CDR3 with reference TRBV5-1 and TRBJ1-5 gives the whole variable domain KAGVTQTPRYLIKTRGQQVTLSCSPISGHRSVSWYQQTPGQGLQFLFEYFSETQRNKGNFPGRFSGRQFSNSRSEMNVSTLELGDSALYLCASSLGASSNQPQHFGDGTRLSIL.

This chain links TRBV27 with TRBJ1-5, with no clear D. There are 17 residues in the CDR3. The germline gives CDR1 MNHEY, CDR2 SMNVEV (reference sequence). V gave up 6 bases and J gave up 4 bases, with 22 bases separating them. Written as DNA, the CDR3 is TGTGCCAGCAGCCCCGGACTGCGAAGGGATAGAAATCAGCCCCAGCATTTT. Amino acids: CASSPGLRRDRNQPQHF.

V and J are TRBV10-2 and TRBJ1-4; D perhaps matches TRBD1 (6 bases). This CDR3 is 14 amino acids long. Germline V lookup: CDR1 WSHSY, CDR2 SAAADI. The ends were cut back, 8 bases at V and 6 bases at J, with 16 bases in the middle. CDR3: CASYPGGGYEKLFF. CDR3 nucleotide sequence: TGCGCCAGCTATCCCGGGGGGGGCTATGAAAAACTGTTTTTT.

The chain employs TRBV12-3 or TRBV12-4 and TRBJ2-3; 7 nucleotides match TRBD1. The CDR3 spans 13 residues. V was pared by 6 bases and J by 0 bases, with 0 bases of the junction left unmatched. This CDR3 is CASRTGSTDTQYF. CDR3 DNA: TGTGCCAGCAGGACAGGGAGCACAGATACGCAGTATTTT.

V is TRBV5-1 and J is TRBJ1-1; TRBD1 matches at 7 bases. J was trimmed by 2 bases and V by 4 bases; bases with no gene match: 5. This CDR3 region has 14 residues. Germline V gives CDR1 SGHRS, CDR2 YFSETQ. CDR3 DNA sequence: TGCGCCAGCAGCCCCGGGACAGACAACACTGAAGCTTTCTTT. It encodes CASSPGTDNTEAFF.

The V and J genes are TRBV24-1 and TRBJ1-1, with 9 bases identical to TRBD1. V trimming: 10 bases; J trimming: 5 bases; junction bases outside the gene matches: 7. CDR3 length equals 13 residues. From germline, CDR1 is KGHDR and CDR2 SFDVKD. CDR3 sequence: CATMGQGGTEAFF. The CDR3 bases are TGTGCCACTATGGGACAGGGAGGAACTGAAGCTTTCTTT.

V is TRBV29-1 and J is TRBJ1-1; unclear D gene. Germline CDR1 SQVTM, CDR2 ANQGSEA. CDR3 length: 10 residues. V lost 4 bases, J lost 3 bases, and 3 bases lay in between. The CDR3 region has the DNA TGCAGCGTTGTCGACACTGAAGCTTTCTTT. It translates to CSVVDTEAFF.

This sequence joins TRBV5-1 and TRBJ2-2, with 8 bases fitting TRBD1. V shed 1 base and J 5 bases; nucleotides not matched to a gene: 4. CDR3 length: 15 residues. Per germline, CDR1 SGHRS and CDR2 YFSETQ. The DNA for the CDR3 is TGCGCCAGCAGCTTGACAGGGGGAGAAACCGGGGAGCTGTTTTTT. This translates into CASSLTGGETGELFF.

This chain joins TRBV7-9 and TRBJ2-5; 15 bases are a match to TRBD2. The CDR3 is made up of 16 amino acids. From germline, CDR1 is SEHNR and CDR2 FQNEAQ (reference sequence). Unmatched junction bases numbered 9, after V lost 8 bases and J lost 5 bases. The CDR3 sequence: CASGRTSGRARETQYF. In nucleotides, the CDR3 is TGTGCCAGCGGGAGGACTAGCGGGAGGGCCCGGGAGACCCAGTACTTC.

The chain is built from TRBV5-1 and TRBJ2-2; tentatively, D is TRBD2 (6 bases). V shed 4 bases and J shed 6 bases, with 10 bases lying between them. This CDR3 region has 13 residues. Germline V gene sequence: CDR1 SGHRS, CDR2 YFSETQ. The CDR3 loop is CASSPEGAGELFF. CDR3 DNA sequence: TGCGCCAGCAGCCCGGAGGGCGCCGGGGAGCTGTTTTTT.

J is TRBJ1-2 and V is TRBV5-6, with D unresolved. The CDR3 is made up of 15 amino acids. V was trimmed by 4 bases and J by 4 bases, leaving 17 bases between them. Germline CDR1 and CDR2: SGHDT and YYEEEE. CDR3 sequence: CASSPAAGRGYGYTF. As DNA, the CDR3 is TGTGCCAGCAGCCCAGCGGCCGGTCGGGGCTATGGCTACACCTTC.

The chain is built from TRBV3-1 (or the pseudogene TRBV3-2) and TRBJ2-3, with a tentative D call TRBD2 (6 bases). The CDR3 runs to 13 residues. V lost 1 base to trimming and J lost 8 bases, with 10 bases between them. From germline, CDR1 is LGHDT and CDR2 YNNKEL (reference sequence). The CDR3 loop reads CASSQAGEATQYF. The CDR3 DNA reads as TGTGCCAGCAGCCAAGCGGGAGAGGCTACGCAGTATTTT.

The chain recombines TRBV9 with TRBJ1-3; D remains ambiguous. There are 17 residues in the CDR3. The germline CDR1 and CDR2 sequences are SGDLS and YYNGEE. Deletions cut 0 bases from V and 0 bases from J, with 13 bases between. Here the CDR3 reads CASSVAGGGSSGNTIYF. DNA of the CDR3: TGTGCCAGCAGCGTAGCGGGAGGAGGAAGCTCTGGAAACACCATATATTTT.

The chain has TRBV11-3 and TRBJ2-7, with a weak D call TRBD2 (6 bases). The CDR3 runs 14 residues. Germline V gives CDR1 SGHNT, CDR2 YENEEA. The V and J ends lost 3 bases and 0 bases respectively, with 9 bases between them. DNA of the CDR3: TGTGCCAGCAGCTTTGGAGCGGGCTCCTACGAGCAGTACTTC. This encodes CASSFGAGSYEQYF.

This chain connects TRBV3-1 (or the pseudogene TRBV3-2) to TRBJ2-3; 7 bases match TRBD1. Germline loops: CDR1 LGHDT, CDR2 YNNKEL (reference sequence). CDR3 size: 15 residues. J was trimmed by 0 bases and V by 6 bases; bases with no gene match: 6. CDR3 region: CASSAGGASTDTQYF. The CDR3 DNA reads TGTGCCAGCAGTGCAGGGGGTGCTAGCACAGATACGCAGTATTTT.

The rearrangement uses TRBV7-3 and TRBJ2-1; TRBD2 matches 11 bases. Germline CDR1 and CDR2: SGHTA and FQGTGA. This CDR3 region has 15 residues. V was clipped by 3 bases and J by 4 bases; unmatched bases: 2. CDR3 loop: CASSFRLAGYNEQFF. The CDR3 DNA reads TGTGCCAGCAGCTTTCGACTAGCGGGGTACAATGAGCAGTTCTTC.

The chain recombines TRBV6-1 with TRBJ2-5, with TRBD2 identical over 10 bases. This CDR3 spans 16 amino acids. Germline-derived CDR1 and CDR2 are MNHNS and SASEGT. J was trimmed by 5 bases and V by 4 bases; bases with no gene match: 10. CDR3 loop: CASSGRVLAGLETQYF. CDR3 nucleotides: TGTGCCAGCAGTGGGCGGGTACTAGCGGGACTGGAGACCCAGTACTTC.